These 23 T cell receptor beta chains were sequenced from one sample in a study of technical replicates of blood from several donors (dated by TCRdb to the late 2010s). The library came from the immunoSEQ multiplex PCR assay. This immuneACCESS table, as held by TCRdb, lists in-frame sequences with V and J called but not all clones. Of the missing ones, under half trace to an unresolved V gene in checked studies; the others have no known cause. This sample has about 83,000 clones in its table, and around 94% of those were observed once. About 0.25% of the sample is held by the ten biggest clonotypes. Sequencing used T cells isolated from PBMCs. These TCRs come from a human donor in good health.

The chain uses TRBV15 and TRBJ1-5; 8 bases match TRBD1. CDR3 length equals 17 residues. V was pared by 3 bases and J by 1 base, with 8 bases of the junction left unmatched. Germline CDR1 and CDR2: LNHNV and YYDKDF (reference sequence). CDR3 region: CATSRGWTGMSNQPQHF. CDR3 nucleotides: TGTGCCACCAGCAGGGGATGGACAGGGATGAGCAATCAGCCCCAGCATTTT.

This clone was seen a single time. The genes are TRBV28 and TRBJ1-2; D is ambiguous. Germline V lookup: CDR1 MDHEN, CDR2 SYDVKM. This CDR3 has 14 amino acids. Between the trimmed V and J ends, which lost 6 bases and 3 bases, there was a span of 14 bases. CDR3 sequence reads: CASRPPARDYGYTF. The CDR3 DNA is TGTGCCAGCAGGCCCCCGGCGCGGGACTATGGCTACACCTTC.

This clone was seen just once. J is TRBJ1-2 and V is TRBV27, with 9 bases aligning to TRBD1. The V gene's germline CDR1 is MNHEY and CDR2 SMNVEV (reference sequence). The CDR3 runs to 15 residues. With V trimmed by 4 bases and J by 7 bases, 10 bases remained unmatched. The CDR3 spells CASSSPGTGWSGYTF. In DNA form, the CDR3 reads TGTGCCAGCAGTTCGCCCGGGACAGGGTGGAGTGGCTACACCTTC.

The J gene is TRBJ1-5, the V gene TRBV6-5, with D tentatively TRBD1 (6 bases). V lost 2 bases and J 4 bases, leaving 9 bases between the germline ends. CDR1 and CDR2 (germline): MNHEY, SVGAGI. CDR3 length equals 14 residues. The CDR3 protein is CASSYETGNQPQHF. CDR3 nucleotides: TGTGCCAGCAGTTACGAAACAGGGAATCAGCCCCAGCATTTT.

This clone was recorded once. The rearrangement links TRBV27 to TRBJ2-2, with 7 positions matching TRBD2. Looked up from germline, CDR1 is MNHEY and CDR2 is SMNVEV (reference sequence). This CDR3 contains 16 residues. V dropped 7 bases and J dropped 5; count of bases not matched to a gene: 13. The CDR3 here is CASTHVGGRGTGELFF. CDR3 nucleotides: TGTGCCAGCACTCACGTGGGGGGGAGAGGGACCGGGGAGCTGTTTTTT.

The chain has TRBV10-2 and TRBJ2-1; 9 bases agree with TRBD2. The V segment lost 2 bases and the J segment 9 bases; nucleotides outside the gene matches: 8. This CDR3 contains 15 residues. Germline CDR1 and CDR2: WSHSY and SAAADI. The CDR3, as DNA: TGCGCCAGCAGTGAGGGGGCGGGGGGGCGGAGTGAGCAGTTCTTC. This translates into CASSEGAGGRSEQFF.

The V call is TRBV4-2, the J call TRBJ1-2; D perhaps matches TRBD1 (6 bases). Germline V gene sequence: CDR1 LGHNA, CDR2 YNFKEQ. This CDR3 has 16 residues. V lost 3 bases to trimming and J lost 8 bases, with 22 bases between them. CDR3 in amino acids: CASSHLFREGGIGYTF. CDR3 DNA sequence: TGTGCCAGCAGCCACCTCTTCAGGGAGGGGGGAATCGGCTACACCTTC.

V gene TRBV11-1 combines with J gene TRBJ2-7; possible D gene TRBD2, 6 bases. The germline V gene encodes CDR1 SGHAT and CDR2 FQDESV (reference sequence). The CDR3 contains 12 residues. Trimming stripped 5 bases from V and 3 bases from J, with 8 bases between. The chain's CDR3 is CASSAGSYEQYF. Written as DNA, the CDR3 is TGTGCCAGCAGCGCGGGGAGCTACGAGCAGTACTTC.

With respect to this clone: The junction does not match germline at one end; this may be a read error. This chain connects TRBV7-9 to TRBJ2-7; the match to TRBD1 covers 8 bases. The CDR3 covers 12 residues. Per germline, CDR1 SEHNR and CDR2 FQNEAQ (reference sequence). The CDR3 bases are TGTGCCAGCAGCTTGGGGGACAGGCGAAAAGACTTC. Translated, it gives CASSLGDRRKDF.

This chain connects TRBV7-9 to TRBJ1-3; the D gene is possibly TRBD1 (5 bases). Between the trimmed V and J ends, which lost 2 bases and 0 bases, there was a span of 8 bases. The germline V gene encodes CDR1 SEHNR and CDR2 FQNEAQ (reference sequence). The CDR3 is 15 amino acids. CDR3 residues: CASSLKTGSGNTIYF. The CDR3 nucleotides read TGTGCCAGCAGCTTAAAAACAGGCTCTGGAAACACCATATATTTT.

The rearrangement joins TRBV11-3 to TRBJ2-3; D not certain. The CDR3 spans 14 residues. V was trimmed by 2 bases and J by 4 bases, leaving 10 bases between them. Germline V lookup: CDR1 SGHNT, CDR2 YENEEA. The CDR3 loop is CASSLRAWADTQYF. The DNA of the CDR3 is TGTGCCAGCAGCTTAAGAGCGTGGGCAGATACGCAGTATTTT. Variable domain in full (rest from reference TRBV11-3 and TRBJ2-3): EAGVVQSPRYKIIEKKQPVAFWCNPISGHNTLYWYLQNLGQGPELLIRYENEEAVDDSQLPKDRFSAERLKGVDSTLKIQPAELGDSAVYLCASSLRAWADTQYFGPGTRLTVL.

With respect to this clone: Compared with germline, one end of the junction differs, possibly owing to a read error. This sequence joins TRBV5-6 and TRBJ2-2, with D tentatively TRBD1 (6 bases). This CDR3 contains 15 residues. Germline CDR1 reads SGHDT; CDR2 reads YYEEEE. The chain's CDR3 is CASSLGHSNTGELFF. The CDR3 nucleotides are TGTGCCAGCAGTTTGGGACATTCGAACACCGGGGAGCTGTTTTTT. Variable domain in full (rest from reference TRBV5-6 and TRBJ2-2): DAGVTQSPTHLIKTRGQQVTLRCSPKSGHDTVSWYQQALGQGPQFIFQYYEEEERQRGNFPDRFSGHQFPNYSSELNVNALLLGDSALYLCASSLGHSNTGELFFGEGSRLTVL.

The chain carries TRBV2 and TRBJ2-1, with a weak D call TRBD2 (5 bases). This CDR3 has 14 amino acids. CDR1 and CDR2 (germline): SNHLY, FYNNEI. V shed 6 bases and J shed 0 bases, with 9 bases lying between them. CDR3 residues: CASRSGASYNEQFF. CDR3 coding DNA: TGTGCCAGCAGGAGCGGAGCCTCCTACAATGAGCAGTTCTTC.

This clone was seen repeatedly, ten times or more. This chain connects TRBV19 to TRBJ1-2; 7 bases are shared with TRBD1. From germline, CDR1 is LNHDA and CDR2 SQIVND (reference sequence). The CDR3 consists of 15 residues. The V and J ends lost 3 bases and 6 bases, in that order; junction bases with no gene match: 10. The CDR3 DNA sequence: TGTGCCAGTAGTATGTCGGACAGGAGTAGACATGGCTACACCTTC. Translation gives CASSMSDRSRHGYTF.

The chain carries TRBV28 and TRBJ2-3; the match to TRBD1 covers 10 bases. The CDR3 consists of 16 residues. J gave up 4 bases and V 4 bases, and 8 bases lay outside the gene matches. Germline CDR1 is MDHEN and CDR2 is SYDVKM. CDR3 residues: CASSSPPGQGPDTQYF. The CDR3 DNA is TGTGCCAGCAGTTCACCACCGGGACAGGGGCCAGATACGCAGTATTTT. Complete variable domain (other parts from reference TRBV28 and TRBJ2-3): DVKVTQSSRYLVKRTGEKVFLECVQDMDHENMFWYRQDPGLGLRLIYFSYDVKMKEKGDIPEGYSVSREKKERFSLILESASTNQTSMYLCASSSPPGQGPDTQYFGPGTRLTVL.

The chain has TRBV30 and TRBJ1-5; D not certain. The CDR3 consists of 15 residues. Trimming cost V 0 bases and J 3 bases, with 12 bases left between them. In germline, CDR1 is GTSNPN, CDR2 SVGIG (reference sequence). The CDR3 sequence is CAWSVLAGINQPQHF. CDR3 in DNA: TGTGCCTGGAGTGTACTTGCAGGAATCAATCAGCCCCAGCATTTT.

CDR3 DNA sequence: TGCGCCAGCAGCCTCCTCCTGGGGGACAGGGTGGATGGTGGCTACACCTTC. Its protein is CASSLLLGDRVDGGYTF. The rearrangement links TRBV4-1 to TRBJ1-2; TRBD1 matches 9 bases. Germline CDR1 MGHRA, CDR2 YSYEKL. Trimming cost V 4 bases and J 7 bases; bases outside gene matches: 16. The CDR3 has 17 residues.

The chain employs TRBV5-8 and TRBJ2-7; 9 positions match TRBD1. The CDR3 is 13 residues long. V dropped 4 bases and J dropped 6; count of bases not matched to a gene: 5. CDR1 is SGHTS, CDR2 YDEGEE, per germline. The CDR3 nucleotides read TGTGCCAGCAGCGGGGACAGGGTTTTCGAGCAGTACTTC. Translated: CASSGDRVFEQYF.

In regard to this clone: At one end, the junction sequence differs from germline, possibly due to a read error. V and J are TRBV2 and TRBJ1-4; tentative D call: TRBD1 (6 bases). The CDR3 runs to 13 residues. CDR1 and CDR2 (germline): SNHLY, FYNNEI. The CDR3 DNA reads TGTGCCAGCAGTTTTAATACCCGACAGGACAGAATTTTT. Translating gives CASSFNTRQDRIF.

This rearrangement joins TRBV2 to TRBJ2-1; D perhaps matches TRBD2 (5 bases). In germline, CDR1 is SNHLY, CDR2 FYNNEI. Between the trimmed V and J ends, which lost 6 bases and 4 bases, there was a span of 13 bases. The CDR3 spans 14 residues. CDR3 in DNA: TGTGCCAGCAGGTACGAGCGGATATACAATGAGCAGTTCTTC. Amino acids: CASRYERIYNEQFF.

This clone was detected only a few times. The chain recombines TRBV6-5 with TRBJ1-1, with TRBD1 matching over 10 bases. Looked up from germline, CDR1 is MNHEY and CDR2 is SVGAGI. CDR3 length equals 13 residues. V shed 6 bases, J shed 6 bases, and the junction held 4 bases outside the gene matches. The CDR3 coding sequence is TGTGCCAGCAGCGGACAGGGGGGACCTGAAGCTTTCTTT. It codes for CASSGQGGPEAFF.

The rearrangement links TRBV9 to TRBJ1-3; TRBD1 matches at 8 bases. This CDR3 is built from 14 residues. With V trimmed by 6 bases and J by 7 bases, 9 bases remained unmatched. The V gene's germline CDR1 is SGDLS and CDR2 YYNGEE. Written as DNA, the CDR3 is TGTGCCAGCACCCGACAGGGGATCGGGAACACCATATATTTT. It specifies CASTRQGIGNTIYF.

V and J are TRBV5-1 and TRBJ2-7; 13 positions agree with TRBD2. This CDR3 contains 13 residues. With V trimmed by 8 bases and J by 1 base, 0 bases remained unmatched. Germline assignment: CDR1 SGHRS and CDR2 YFSETQ. CDR3 protein: CARLAGGSYEQYF. Here the CDR3 DNA reads TGCGCCAGACTAGCGGGAGGGTCCTACGAGCAGTACTTC.